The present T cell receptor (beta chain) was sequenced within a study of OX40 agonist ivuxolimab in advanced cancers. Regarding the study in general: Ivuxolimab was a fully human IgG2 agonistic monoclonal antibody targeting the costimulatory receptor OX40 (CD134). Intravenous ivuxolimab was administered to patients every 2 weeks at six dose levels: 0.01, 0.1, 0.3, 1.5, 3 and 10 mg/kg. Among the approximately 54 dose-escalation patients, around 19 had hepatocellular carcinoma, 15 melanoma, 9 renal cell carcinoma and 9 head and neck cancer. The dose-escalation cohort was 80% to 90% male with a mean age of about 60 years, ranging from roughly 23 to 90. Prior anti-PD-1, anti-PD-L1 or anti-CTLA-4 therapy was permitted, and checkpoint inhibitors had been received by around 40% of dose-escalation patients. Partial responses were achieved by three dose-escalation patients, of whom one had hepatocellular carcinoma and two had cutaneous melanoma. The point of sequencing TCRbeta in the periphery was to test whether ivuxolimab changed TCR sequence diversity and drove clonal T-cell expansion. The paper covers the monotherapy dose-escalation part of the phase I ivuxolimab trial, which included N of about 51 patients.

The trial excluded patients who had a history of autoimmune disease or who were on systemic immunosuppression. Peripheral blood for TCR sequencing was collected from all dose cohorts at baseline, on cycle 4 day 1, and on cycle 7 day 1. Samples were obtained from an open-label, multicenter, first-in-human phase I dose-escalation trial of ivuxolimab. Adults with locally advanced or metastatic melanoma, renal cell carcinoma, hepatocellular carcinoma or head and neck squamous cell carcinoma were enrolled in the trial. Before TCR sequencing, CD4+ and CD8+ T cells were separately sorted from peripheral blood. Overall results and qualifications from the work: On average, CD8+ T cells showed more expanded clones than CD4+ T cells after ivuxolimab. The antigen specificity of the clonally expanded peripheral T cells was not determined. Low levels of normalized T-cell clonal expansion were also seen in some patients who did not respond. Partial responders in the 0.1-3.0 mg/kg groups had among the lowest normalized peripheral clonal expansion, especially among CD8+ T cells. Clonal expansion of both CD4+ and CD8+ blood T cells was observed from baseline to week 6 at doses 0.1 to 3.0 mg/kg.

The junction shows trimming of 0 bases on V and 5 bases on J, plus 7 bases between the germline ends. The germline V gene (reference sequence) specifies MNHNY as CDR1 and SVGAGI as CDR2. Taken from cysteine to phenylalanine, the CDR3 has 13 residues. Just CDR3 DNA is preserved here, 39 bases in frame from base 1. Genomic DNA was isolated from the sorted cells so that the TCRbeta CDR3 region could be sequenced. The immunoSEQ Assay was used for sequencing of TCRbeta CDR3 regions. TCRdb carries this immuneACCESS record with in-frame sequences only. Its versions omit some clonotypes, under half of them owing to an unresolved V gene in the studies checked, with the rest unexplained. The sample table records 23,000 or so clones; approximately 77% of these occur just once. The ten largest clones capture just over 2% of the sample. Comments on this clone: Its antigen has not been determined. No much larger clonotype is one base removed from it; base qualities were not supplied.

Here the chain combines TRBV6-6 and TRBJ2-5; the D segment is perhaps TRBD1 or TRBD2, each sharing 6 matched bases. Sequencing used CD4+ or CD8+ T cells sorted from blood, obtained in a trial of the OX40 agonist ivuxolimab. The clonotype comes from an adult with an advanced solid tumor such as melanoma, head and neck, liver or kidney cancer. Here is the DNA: TGTGCCAGCAGTTACTCAGGGGGGGAGACCCAGTACTTC. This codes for CASSYSGGETQYF.